This passage covers 21 T cell receptor beta chains from one sample sequenced in a study of Graves' ophthalmopathy and Graves' hyperthyroidism. The TCR beta CDR3 regions underwent amplification from RNA transcripts. First-round RT-PCR used HTBI primers; second-round multiplex PCR followed. TCRdb reanalysed the multiplex PCR reads using MiXCR and keeps one entry per CDR3 protein. The data contain 450,000 or so distinct CDR3 sequences, approximately 14% of them singletons. Sequenced: blood. All receptors derive from a woman aged 25 to 45 with Graves' ophthalmopathy.

The chain recombines TRBV28 with TRBJ2-5, with 14 bases that match TRBD2. Germline trimming cut 5 bases from V and 5 bases from J; bases unmatched to any gene: 16. From germline, CDR1 is MDHEN and CDR2 SYDVKM. This CDR3 region has 19 residues. The CDR3 nucleotides are TGTGCCAGCAGTCAACTCCCTGGACTAGCGGGGGGTCCAGGGGAGACCCAGTACTTC. It encodes CASSQLPGLAGGPGETQYF.

This clonotype has a count of ten or more. V usage is TRBV12-3 or TRBV12-4 and J usage is TRBJ2-6; TRBD1 matches at 8 bases. The junction had 3 bases not matched to a gene; V was cut back by 7 bases and J by 4 bases. This CDR3 is built from 14 residues. The CDR3 here is CASKTGVGANVLTF. In nucleotides, the CDR3 is TGTGCCAGCAAGACAGGGGTGGGGGCCAACGTCCTGACTTTC.

In its sample, this clonotype was seen many times. The chain has TRBV12-3 or TRBV12-4 and TRBJ2-7; 7 bases agree with TRBD1. V lost 5 bases, J lost 1 base, and 5 bases stayed unmatched. The CDR3 is 14 residues long. CDR3 loop: CASSVTGLSYEQYF. The CDR3 DNA reads TGTGCCAGCAGTGTGACAGGGCTATCCTACGAGCAGTACTTC.

This chain connects TRBV12-3 or TRBV12-4 to TRBJ1-6, with a possible D match to TRBD1 (5 bases). The V gene lost 4 bases and the J gene lost 14 bases, with 12 bases spanning the gap. This CDR3 region has 12 residues. The chain's CDR3 is CASSYQGRTLHF. The CDR3 bases are TGTGCCAGCAGTTACCAGGGTAGAACCCTCCACTTT.

This clonotype has a count of ten or more. V gene TRBV12-3 or TRBV12-4 combines with J gene TRBJ2-7; the match to TRBD2 covers 10 bases. This CDR3 is 15 amino acids long. V dropped 6 bases and J dropped 2; count of bases not matched to a gene: 7. This CDR3 reads CASSPTSGPTYEQYF. The CDR3 DNA is TGTGCCAGCAGCCCGACTAGCGGGCCTACCTACGAGCAGTACTTC.

This clonotype was seen at least ten times. This chain uses TRBV30 with TRBJ1-6; tentatively, D is TRBD1 (6 bases). CDR3 length: 13 amino acids. Germline V gene lookup returns CDR1 GTSNPN and CDR2 SVGIG (reference sequence). CDR3 amino acids: CALAGTQNSPLHF. The CDR3 nucleotides read TGTGCGTTAGCCGGGACACAAAATTCACCCCTCCACTTT.

The rearrangement links TRBV18 to TRBJ1-2, with a weak D call TRBD1 (6 bases). The germline gives CDR1 KGHSH, CDR2 LQKENI. The CDR3 contains 14 residues. V was shortened by 1 base and J by 6 bases, with 12 bases between the two germline ends. Written as DNA, the CDR3 is TGTGCCAGCTCACCACGTGGAGGGGGAAATGGCTACACCTTC. Translating it yields CASSPRGGGNGYTF.

This clonotype was observed many times. The chain uses TRBV6-1 and TRBJ2-7; D is perhaps TRBD2 (6 bases). This CDR3 has 13 residues. V shed 6 bases and J shed 3 bases, with 12 bases lying between them. Germline CDR1 reads MNHNS; CDR2 reads SASEGT. Here the CDR3 reads CASSIGSGYEQYF. For the CDR3, the DNA is TGTGCCAGCAGCATCGGGAGCGGCTACGAGCAGTACTTC.

This clonotype was counted only a few times. This chain joins TRBV3-1 and TRBJ2-5; weak D call: TRBD1 (7 bases). The V gene lost 5 bases and the J gene lost 7 bases, with 14 bases spanning the gap. The CDR3 is 13 amino acids. Germline V gene data show CDR1 as LGHDT and CDR2 as YNNKEL (reference sequence). The CDR3 region has the DNA TGTGCCAGCAGCGGAGGGGGCGATGGGACCCAGTACTTC. Amino acid sequence: CASSGGGDGTQYF.

The chain recombines TRBV28 with TRBJ1-1, with unresolved D. Trimming shortened V by 7 bases and J by 7 bases, and 10 bases separated the two germline ends. The CDR3 has 11 amino acids. Germline CDR1 and CDR2: MDHEN and SYDVKM. Here the CDR3 reads CASNYYGEAFF. CDR3 nucleotides: TGTGCCAGCAACTACTACGGTGAAGCTTTCTTT.

This clonotype appeared a few times. The chain links TRBV6-2 or TRBV6-3 to TRBJ2-6; D gene uncertain. V lost 7 bases and J 3 bases, leaving 16 bases between the germline ends. The CDR3 is 16 amino acids. Germline V lookup: CDR1 MNHEY, CDR2 SVGEGT. The CDR3 sequence is CASTPTAGFGANVLTF. Here the CDR3 DNA reads TGTGCCAGCACTCCCACCGCCGGTTTTGGGGCCAACGTCCTGACTTTC.

This clonotype appeared a few times. The V call is TRBV5-1, the J call TRBJ2-7; the match to TRBD1 covers 9 bases. V lost 0 bases and J lost 5; bases outside the gene matches: 9. This CDR3 is 16 amino acids long. CDR1 and CDR2 from the germline V gene are SGHRS and YFSETQ. The DNA for the CDR3 is TGCGCCAGCAGCTTGGAAGGGACAGGGTACGTGGACGAGCAGTACTTC. This sequence encodes CASSLEGTGYVDEQYF.

This clonotype was observed many times. The chain uses TRBV11-1 and TRBJ2-2; TRBD2 matches 7 bases. Germline loops: CDR1 SGHAT, CDR2 FQDESV (reference sequence). The CDR3 contains 16 residues. The V gene end was trimmed by 5 bases and the J gene end by 0 bases; junction bases not matched to a gene: 6. CDR3 sequence (DNA): TGTGCCAGCAGCGCGAGACTAGCTGCGAACACCGGGGAGCTGTTTTTT. Protein product: CASSARLAANTGELFF.

This clonotype was seen a few times. V gene TRBV4-1 combines with J gene TRBJ1-6; perhaps TRBD1 as D (5 bases). CDR1 and CDR2 from the germline V gene are MGHRA and YSYEKL. V lost 2 bases and J lost 3, with 8 bases in between. There are 15 residues in the CDR3. The CDR3 loop is CASSQLRDYNSPLHF. DNA for the CDR3: TGCGCCAGCAGCCAACTCAGGGACTATAATTCACCCCTCCACTTT.

At least ten counts were recorded for this clonotype. The chain joins TRBV12-3 or TRBV12-4 to TRBJ2-7, with TRBD2 matching 7 bases. CDR3 length equals 14 residues. The ends lost 2 bases at V and 7 bases at J; junction bases unmatched: 8. The CDR3 loop reads CASSLRLGEGEQYF. The CDR3 DNA reads as TGTGCCAGCAGTTTAAGACTAGGGGAGGGGGAGCAGTACTTC.

In this sample, this clonotype turned up many times. The chain is built from TRBV25-1 and TRBJ2-7, with D maybe TRBD1 (6 bases). This CDR3 has 16 residues. Deletions cut 1 base from V and 0 bases from J, with 13 bases between. Germline V gives CDR1 MGHDK, CDR2 SYGVNS. CDR3 sequence reads: CASSEWGHSNSYEQYF. CDR3 coding DNA: TGTGCCAGCAGTGAATGGGGGCACTCGAACTCCTACGAGCAGTACTTC.

This clonotype has at least ten counts. The chain carries TRBV6-5 and TRBJ1-1, with D uncertain. The CDR3 extends over 14 amino acids. Germline-derived CDR1 and CDR2 are MNHEY and SVGAGI. V lost 3 bases and J 7 bases, leaving 15 bases between the germline ends. CDR3 DNA: TGTGCCAGCAGTTATTCCGGCGGCGGAGTTGAAGCTTTCTTT. The encoded protein is CASSYSGGGVEAFF.

The chain combines TRBV9 with TRBJ1-5; D gene unclear. Deletions cut 0 bases from V and 0 bases from J, with 7 bases between. The CDR3 is made up of 15 amino acids. The germline gives CDR1 SGDLS, CDR2 YYNGEE. The CDR3 here is CASSVGEHSNQPQHF. The CDR3 DNA follows: TGTGCCAGCAGCGTAGGGGAACATAGCAATCAGCCCCAGCATTTT.

This clonotype appeared many times. The gene calls are TRBV6-2 or TRBV6-3 and TRBJ2-5, with a tentative D call TRBD2 (5 bases). The CDR3 sequence is 16 residues long. Germline assignment: CDR1 MNHEY and CDR2 SVGEGT. Trimming took off 2 bases at V and 1 base at J, with 14 bases between the two ends. The CDR3 DNA sequence: TGTGCCAGCAGTTACCAAGCGTCACTAGTCCAAGAGACCCAGTACTTC. Protein product: CASSYQASLVQETQYF.

This clonotype was seen ten or more times. The chain has TRBV12-3 or TRBV12-4 and TRBJ1-5, with 12 bases that match TRBD1. Trimming took 6 bases from V and 7 from J; bases not matched to a gene: 10. This CDR3 is built from 16 residues. CDR3 in DNA: TGTGCCAGCAGCCCTCCGGGACAGGGGGCACGACAGCCCCAGCATTTT. This gives the protein CASSPPGQGARQPQHF.

This clonotype was counted many times. The gene calls are TRBV12-3 or TRBV12-4 and TRBJ2-3; D perhaps matches TRBD1 (6 bases). V was shortened by 6 bases and J by 4 bases, with 11 bases between the two germline ends. The CDR3 length is 13 residues. The CDR3 sequence is CASSPGESDTQYF. CDR3 nucleotide sequence: TGTGCCAGCAGCCCAGGGGAGTCAGATACGCAGTATTTT.